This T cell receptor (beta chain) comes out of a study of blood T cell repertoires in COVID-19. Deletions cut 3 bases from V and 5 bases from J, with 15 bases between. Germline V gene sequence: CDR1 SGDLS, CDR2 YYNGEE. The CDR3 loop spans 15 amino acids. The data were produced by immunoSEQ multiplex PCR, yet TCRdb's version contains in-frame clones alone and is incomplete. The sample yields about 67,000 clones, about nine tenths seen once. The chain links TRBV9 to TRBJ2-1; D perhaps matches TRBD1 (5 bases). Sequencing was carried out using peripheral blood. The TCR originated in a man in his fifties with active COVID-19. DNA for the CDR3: TGTGCCAGCAGCGGGGGCCCCACCCGGGACAATGAGCAGTTCTTC. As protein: CASSGGPTRDNEQFF. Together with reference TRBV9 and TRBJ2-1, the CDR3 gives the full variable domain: DSGVTQTPKHLITATGQRVTLRCSPRSGDLSVYWYQQSLDQGLQFLIQYYNGEERAKGNILERFSAQQFPDLHSELNLSSLELGDSALYFCASSGGPTRDNEQFFGPGTRLTVL.